Listed below are T cell receptor beta chains from one sample, sequenced in a study of T cell repertoires in cytomegalovirus infection. In TCRdb, the reads were re-called with MiXCR into one record per CDR3 protein. Here the sample spans roughly 600,000 distinct CDR3 sequences, 20% to 25% being singletons. Sequencing was carried out using CD8+ T cells from PBMCs. Receptors were obtained from a human donor in good health (CMV status not recorded). Some clones in this sample may be carry-over from other donors' samples. Both conserved end residues are part of each CDR3. A D gene is named only where the DNA matches it firmly. Clone size is stated in some rows and not others, as once, few, many or a class when expanded.

cdr3_length j_call v_call clone_size d_call cdr3_nt cdr3_aa
14 TRBJ2-1 TRBV2 few - TGTGCCAGCATGCCCCCAATCTCCTACAATGAGCAGTTCTTC CASMPPISYNEQFF
16 TRBJ2-2 TRBV4-1 many TRBD1 TGCGCCAGCAGCCAGGGACAGGGGTACAACACCGGGGAGCTGTTTTTT CASSQGQGYNTGELFF
16 TRBJ1-1 TRBV28 - - TGTGTGAGCAGCGGGGAACCGGGGACGGCTGACACTGAAGCTTTCTTT CVSSGEPGTADTEAFF
16 TRBJ2-1 TRBV19 - - TGTGCCAGTAGTCTTGCTGGGATCAACTCCTACAATGAGCAGTTCTTC CASSLAGINSYNEQFF
15 TRBJ2-1 TRBV29-1 few - TGCAGCGTCCTCGGGGAACATGACTCCTACAATGAGCAGTTCTTC CSVLGEHDSYNEQFF
14 TRBJ2-3 TRBV6-2/TRBV6-3 - - TGTGCCAGCAGTTACAGGAGAAGCACAGATACGCAGTATTTT CASSYRRSTDTQYF
18 TRBJ2-6 TRBV7-9 few TRBD1 TGTGCCAGCAGCTCGACAGGGCCGCTTCTCTCTGGGGCCAACGTCCTGACTTTC CASSSTGPLLSGANVLTF
16 TRBJ1-3 TRBV28 few - TGTGCCAGCAGTTTATCCCCGGAAACCTCTGGAAACACCATATATTTT CASSLSPETSGNTIYF
14 TRBJ1-1 TRBV28 few - TGTGCCAGCAGTTCGACCGCGGGGGACACTGAAGCTTTCTTT CASSSTAGDTEAFF
15 TRBJ1-2 TRBV7-9 few TRBD1 TGTGCCAGCAGCTCGCTTCAACAGGGGCCGCGTGGCTACACCTTC CASSSLQQGPRGYTF
16 TRBJ2-7 TRBV15 - TRBD2 TGTGCCACCAGCAGAGATCGGGGGGGACCCACCGGCGAGCAGTACTTC CATSRDRGGPTGEQYF
18 TRBJ2-6 TRBV4-2 few - TGTGCCAGCAGCCAAGCAGATTTACCTTTCTCTGGGGCCAACGTCCTGACTTTC CASSQADLPFSGANVLTF
15 TRBJ2-7 TRBV7-8 many TRBD2 TGTGCCAGCAGCTATCGCGGGGGGACCTCCTACGAGCAGTACTTC CASSYRGGTSYEQYF
13 TRBJ1-5 TRBV20-1 - - TGCAGTGCTACGGCGGCAATAAGTCAGCCCCAGCATTTT CSATAAISQPQHF
14 TRBJ1-6 TRBV6-2/TRBV6-3 many - TGTGCCAGCAGGACGACAGGTTGGGACTCACCCCTCCACTTT CASRTTGWDSPLHF
14 TRBJ1-1 TRBV6-5 few - TGTGCCAGCAGTTACCAACAGCAAGGCACTGAAGCTTTCTTT CASSYQQQGTEAFF
15 TRBJ1-4 TRBV20-1 - - TGCAGTGCTAGAGATCTCACAGATCCTAATGAAAAACTGTTTTTT CSARDLTDPNEKLFF
13 TRBJ1-5 TRBV7-2 few - TGTGCCAGCAGCTTAGCCCTCATTCAGCCCCAGCATTTT CASSLALIQPQHF
11 TRBJ2-7 TRBV7-6 - - TGTGTCAGCAGCCCGGGGTACGAGCAGTACTTC CVSSPGYEQYF
15 TRBJ2-3 TRBV2 few - TGTGCCAGCGCGGGCGGGCAGAGTGGGACAGATACGCAGTATTTT CASAGGQSGTDTQYF
15 TRBJ2-5 TRBV19 - TRBD1 TGTGCCAGTAGTCCAAACAGGGGGCGCCGGGAGACCCAGTACTTC CASSPNRGRRETQYF
14 TRBJ2-2 TRBV2 few - TGTGCCAGCCGGTTTGTCATAGACACCGGGGAGCTGTTTTTT CASRFVIDTGELFF
14 TRBJ2-3 TRBV27 few - TGTGCCAGCAGTTTACGGGGGCCTGGAGATACGCAGTATTTT CASSLRGPGDTQYF
13 TRBJ2-1 TRBV11-3 many - TGTGCCAGCAGCCCCACTAAGTACAATGAGCAGTTCTTC CASSPTKYNEQFF
14 TRBJ2-7 TRBV6-2/TRBV6-3 few - TGTGCCAGCAGTTTCAGTATAACCTACGTGGAGCAGTACTTC CASSFSITYVEQYF
16 TRBJ1-1 TRBV7-9 many - TGTGCCAGCAGCTTATCCGGTCGGGGGCGGGGCCGTGAAGCTTTCTTT CASSLSGRGRGREAFF
16 TRBJ2-1 TRBV7-4 - TRBD2 TGTGCCAGCAGCTTTAAGACTAGCGGGAGTGGCAATGAGCAGTTCTTC CASSFKTSGSGNEQFF
11 TRBJ2-7 TRBV29-1 - - TGCAGCGTTGAAAGGGAGTACGAGCAGTACTTC CSVEREYEQYF
11 TRBJ1-2 TRBV28 many - TGTGCCAGCAGTTGGGCACTTGGCTACACCTTC CASSWALGYTF
15 TRBJ1-1 TRBV2 - - TGTGCCAGCAGCCGAGGTGCGTCGTTGAACACTGAAGCTTTCTTT CASSRGASLNTEAFF
14 TRBJ1-1 TRBV7-2 many - TGTGCCAGCAGCTTAGAAGGAGTGAACACTGAAGCTTTCTTT CASSLEGVNTEAFF
12 TRBJ1-4 TRBV2 few - TGTGCCAGCCTTGGGACGGTTGAAAAACTGTTTTTT CASLGTVEKLFF
15 TRBJ2-5 TRBV20-1 few TRBD1 TGCAGTGCTAGTCTTCCAGGGGGCGGGTTAGAGACCCAGTACTTC CSASLPGGGLETQYF
14 TRBJ2-7 TRBV7-9 many TRBD1 TGTGCCAGCAGCACAGGACAGGGTTGGTACGAGCAGTACTTC CASSTGQGWYEQYF
17 TRBJ2-1 TRBV29-1 - TRBD2 TGCAGCGTTGAAGGGTCTCTAGCGGCAAGCTCCTACAATGAGCAGTTCTTC CSVEGSLAASSYNEQFF
14 TRBJ2-1 TRBV20-1 - TRBD2 TGCAGTGCTAGCCAGCGGGGGACCTACAATGAGCAGTTCTTC CSASQRGTYNEQFF
13 TRBJ1-1 TRBV5-1 - - TGCGCCAGCACCTTGGGAGGGGAGTCTGAAGCTTTCTTT CASTLGGESEAFF
11 TRBJ1-2 TRBV29-1 many TRBD1 TGCAGCGCTGGACAGGGTATGCGCTACACCTTC CSAGQGMRYTF
17 TRBJ2-3 TRBV6-1 - TRBD2 TGTGCCAGCAGTGAGGGAACTAGCGGGGGGGCGACAGATACGCAGTATTTT CASSEGTSGGATDTQYF
16 TRBJ2-3 TRBV12-3/TRBV12-4 - TRBD2 TGTGCCAGCAGCCCCGGGGGGGGGGGGCCCACAGATACGCAGTATTTT CASSPGGGGPTDTQYF
14 TRBJ1-1 TRBV4-1 once - TGCGCCAGCAGCCAAACTGGGACAAACACTGAAGCTTTCTTT CASSQTGTNTEAFF
12 TRBJ2-1 TRBV24-1 - - TGTGCCACCTTCGACAGGTTCGGTGAGCAGTTCTTC CATFDRFGEQFF
13 TRBJ1-2 TRBV29-1 - - TGCAGCGTTTGGGAGGGCGAAAAGGATGGCTACACCTTC CSVWEGEKDGYTF
14 TRBJ2-7 TRBV6-1 many - TGTGCCAGCAATCAAGGACTCCGCTCCTACGAGCAGTACTTC CASNQGLRSYEQYF
15 TRBJ2-2 TRBV11-2 - TRBD1 TGTGCCAGCAGCTCCTGGGACAGGAACACCGGGGAGCTGTTTTTT CASSSWDRNTGELFF
17 TRBJ2-3 TRBV5-1 many TRBD1 TGCGCCAGCAGCTTTTCCGTTTCCGGGACAGACACAGATACGCAGTATTTT CASSFSVSGTDTDTQYF
12 TRBJ1-2 TRBV20-1 - - TGCAGTGCTGGCACTGTGGTCTATGGCTACACCTTC CSAGTVVYGYTF
20 TRBJ2-5 TRBV5-1 - - TGCGCCAGCAGCTCTGGGTCAGCAGGGTACATAAACTTAGACCAAGAGACCCAGTACTTC CASSSGSAGYINLDQETQYF
17 TRBJ2-2 TRBV4-1 many - TGCGCCAGCAGCCAAGCCCTCGGGGGCCATGACGGCGGGGAGCTGTTTTTT CASSQALGGHDGGELFF
13 TRBJ1-2 TRBV20-1 - TRBD1 TGCAGTGCTGGACAGGCCTTAAACTATGGCTACACCTTC CSAGQALNYGYTF
13 TRBJ2-1 TRBV27 - - TGTGCCAGCAGTTTTGCCCCGGGCAATGAGCAGTTCTTC CASSFAPGNEQFF
13 TRBJ2-1 TRBV14 - - TGTGCCAGCAGCCGGACCTGGGGCGATGAGCAGTTCTTC CASSRTWGDEQFF
18 TRBJ1-1 TRBV20-1 - - TGCAGTGCTAGAGACTACCTCGGGAAGACAGAGATGAACACTGAAGCTTTCTTT CSARDYLGKTEMNTEAFF
14 TRBJ2-2 TRBV7-9 - - TGTGCCAGCAGCTTAGACAGTAACACCGGGGAGCTGTTTTTT CASSLDSNTGELFF
17 TRBJ1-5 TRBV7-6 many TRBD1 TGTGCCAGCAGCCCCAACATAGGGGGCCTTAGCAATCAGCCCCAGCATTTT CASSPNIGGLSNQPQHF